This TCR beta chain came from a study of metastatic and nonmetastatic thyroid tumors (dated by TCRdb to about 2020). The study in broad terms: The researchers compared repertoires between peripheral blood samples and tumor or nodule tissue samples from patients with malignant or benign thyroid disease.

Library method: PCR. For sequencing, an Illumina HiSeq 4000 was employed. High-throughput sequencing was used to profile the TCR beta-chain CDR3 region of every patient. Per the authors' processing: The researchers built a classifier to tell apart papillary thyroid cancer patients with distant metastasis, based on CDR3 differences among clinicopathological groups. The Shannon index was used to assess repertoire diversity, and the Morisita-Horn index was used to assess tumor-blood repertoire similarity. The public reads were quality trimmed at Q25 with fastp and then assembled into clones with MiXCR by TCRdb, keeping productive beta chains. The V and J calls and clone size come from TCRdb's table, not from the authors' own analysis. Counted in this sample were about 22,000 clones; less than 20% of them appeared once. 2.7% of the sample goes to the ten largest clones. The germline V gene supplies CDR1 SGHAT and CDR2 FQNNGV. The CDR3 measures 15 amino acids from cysteine to phenylalanine. The CDR3 DNA has 45 bases and is translated from base 1.

No treatment had been received by any patient before thyroid surgery. Using T-cell receptor beta sequencing, the study looked back at clinical samples from patients collected from about 2011 to 2018. About this clone: What antigen it recognizes has not been identified. A junction end diverges from the germline sequence, so it may reflect a read error.

The investigation overall reported the following: In both blood and tumor samples, TCR beta diversity was reported to be significantly higher in malignant tumors than in benign nodules.

Specimen: adjacent normal tissue. The rearrangement combines TRBV11-2 with TRBJ2-5; the D gene cannot be resolved reliably. The TCR comes from a male donor with papillary thyroid cancer or a benign thyroid nodule (not recorded which). Some clones in this sample may be carry-over from other donors' samples. Here is the DNA: TGCGCCAGCAGCTTAGTCTTCACAGACCAAGAGACCGAGTACTTC. It is translated as CASSLVFTDQETEYF.